These 10 T cell receptor beta chains were all obtained from the same sample, sequenced in a study of metastatic and nonmetastatic thyroid tumors. Via MiXCR, TCRdb re-called the PCR reads. This sample has roughly 83,000 clones, with under 15% found just once. Thyroid surgery was preceded by no treatment in any patient. The sequencing sample was made of blood. Every receptor here comes from a female donor with papillary thyroid cancer or a benign thyroid nodule (not recorded which). Some clones in this sample may be carry-over from other donors' samples.

This clone was seen at least ten times. The chain uses TRBV2 and TRBJ1-2; TRBD1 matches at 7 bases. This CDR3 contains 12 residues. Germline trimming cut 6 bases from V and 14 bases from J; bases unmatched to any gene: 12. Germline V gene lookup returns CDR1 SNHLY and CDR2 FYNNEI. The CDR3 DNA sequence: TGTGCCAGCAGCCAAGGAGACAGGGTGTGGACCTTC. It encodes CASSQGDRVWTF.

The sample holds a few counts of this clone. The chain joins TRBV7-3 to TRBJ2-5; 7 bases map to TRBD2. This CDR3 contains 13 residues. Germline V lookup: CDR1 SGHTA, CDR2 FQGTGA. Trimming removed 5 bases from V and 5 bases from J; junction bases left unmatched: 5. The CDR3 nucleotides are TGTGCCAGCAGCCTAGGACTAGAGGAGACCCAGTACTTC. It yields the protein CASSLGLEETQYF.

A single count supports this clone. The chain links TRBV20-1 to TRBJ2-5; 11 bases align to TRBD2. There are 14 residues in the CDR3. Germline V gene sequence: CDR1 DFQATT, CDR2 SNEGSKA (reference sequence). J gave up 10 bases and V 3 bases, and 10 bases lay outside the gene matches. As DNA, the CDR3 is TGCAGTGCTAGTTTCTCCCGTACTAGCGGGGGCCAGTACTTC. It specifies CSASFSRTSGGQYF.

This clone has more than one count but fewer than ten. Germline is not matched at one junction end, which may reflect a read error. The chain is built from TRBV28 and TRBJ1-6, with 11 nucleotides matching TRBD1. The CDR3 sequence is 16 residues long. Looked up from germline, CDR1 is MDHEN and CDR2 is SYDVKM. This CDR3 reads CVSSTEGQGAVSPLHF. For the CDR3, the DNA is TGTGTCAGCAGTACCGAAGGACAGGGGGCAGTTTCACCCCTCCACTTT.

This clone was counted many times. The chain carries TRBV20-1 and TRBJ1-3; no clear D gene. The V gene lost 3 bases and the J gene lost 3 bases, with 3 bases spanning the gap. In germline, CDR1 is DFQATT, CDR2 SNEGSKA (reference sequence). The CDR3 has 11 amino acids. CDR3 nucleotide sequence: TGCAGTGCTAGGGGTGGAAACACCATATATTTT. It codes for CSARGGNTIYF.

In this sample, this clone turned up many times. Other nucleotide sequences in the sample specify the same CDR3. The rearrangement uses TRBV4-1 and TRBJ1-1; 9 nucleotides agree with TRBD1. The CDR3 sequence is 17 residues long. Germline V gives CDR1 MGHRA, CDR2 YSYEKL. The junction had 13 bases not matched to a gene; V was cut back by 3 bases and J by 5 bases. The CDR3 nucleotides read TGCGCCAGCAGCCAGCCCGGGACAGGGCGGAGGAGGACTGAAGCTTTCTTT. Its protein is CASSQPGTGRRRTEAFF.

This clone was seen at least ten times. Other DNA sequences in the sample encode the same CDR3. The rearrangement uses TRBV20-1 and TRBJ2-7, with D perhaps TRBD2 (5 bases). Trimming pared 8 bases from V and 3 bases from J, leaving 11 bases between. This CDR3 is built from 11 residues. Looked up from germline, CDR1 is DFQATT and CDR2 is SNEGSKA (reference sequence). The CDR3 DNA reads TGCAGTCCCTTCGGGGACTACGAGCAGTACTTC. This translates into CSPFGDYEQYF.

Ten or more counts support this clone. This sequence joins TRBV18 and TRBJ1-5; D not certain. Between the trimmed V and J ends, which lost 8 bases and 0 bases, there was a span of 8 bases. The CDR3 is made up of 13 amino acids. Germline CDR1 is KGHSH and CDR2 is LQKENI. CDR3 bases: TGTGCCAGCCAGGCTGATAGCAATCAGCCCCAGCATTTT. This gives the protein CASQADSNQPQHF.

On this clone itself: A much larger clone is a single base away; this may be a read error. V and J are TRBV20-1 and TRBJ1-1; 7 bases match TRBD1. The germline gives CDR1 DFQATT, CDR2 SNEGSKA (reference sequence). The CDR3 is 17 amino acids. Germline trimming cut 5 bases from V and 1 base from J; bases unmatched to any gene: 16. The CDR3 DNA follows: TGCAGTGCTCAAGCTGCCGGGGACAGACTCGAGAACACTGAAGCTTTCTTT. It is translated as CSAQAAGDRLENTEAFF.

At least ten counts were recorded for this clone. The CDR3 bases are TGCGCCAGCAGCCAATCGCCCGGACAGGGGAACACTGAAGCTTTCTTT. This translates into CASSQSPGQGNTEAFF. The chain employs TRBV4-1 and TRBJ1-1; TRBD1 matches 8 bases. Trimming removed 2 bases from V and 1 base from J; junction bases left unmatched: 6. The CDR3 is made up of 16 amino acids. CDR1 and CDR2 (germline): MGHRA, YSYEKL.